The subject of this entry is one T cell receptor beta chain. These data originate in a study of healthy donors' naive CD4 and CD8 T cells. Trimming removed 3 bases at V and 2 bases at J, with 11 bases between. This CDR3 spans 13 amino acids. From germline, CDR1 is SQVTM and CDR2 ANQGSEA. Starting from around 500 ng of total RNA, TCR libraries were made with linear amplification. MiXCR was run by TCRdb on the reads, yielding one entry per CDR3 protein. Here the sample spans roughly 200,000 distinct CDR3 sequences, 74% being singletons. The rearrangement uses TRBV29-1 and TRBJ2-7; D possibly corresponds to TRBD2 (5 bases). This TCR was sampled from a pool of human donors in good health; the sample pools cells from several healthy donors. Sample: naive CD4+ and CD8+ T cells sorted from blood, pooled from several donors. DNA for the CDR3: TGCAGCGTTGACGGGATTGAACCCTACGAGCAGTACTTC. This gives the protein CSVDGIEPYEQYF.